This T cell receptor (beta chain) was found in a study of OX40 agonist ivuxolimab in advanced cancers. Context from the whole study: The costimulatory receptor OX40 (CD134) was targeted by ivuxolimab, a fully human IgG2 agonistic monoclonal antibody. Intravenous ivuxolimab was administered to patients every 2 weeks at six dose levels: 0.01, 0.1, 0.3, 1.5, 3 and 10 mg/kg. The monotherapy dose-escalation portion (N = 52 patients) of the phase I ivuxolimab trial is reported in the paper. Patients were allowed to have had prior anti-PD-1, anti-PD-L1 or anti-CTLA-4 therapy, and around two fifths of the dose-escalation patients had been treated with checkpoint inhibitors. Of the approximately 50 dose-escalation patients, hepatocellular carcinoma was present in 19, melanoma in roughly 15, renal cell carcinoma in 9 and head and neck cancer in 9. Partial responses occurred in three dose-escalation patients: two with cutaneous melanoma and one with hepatocellular carcinoma. The point of sequencing TCRbeta in the periphery was to test whether ivuxolimab changed TCR sequence diversity and drove clonal T-cell expansion. In the dose-escalation cohort, approximately 83% of patients were male, and the mean age was approximately 60 years with a range of about 20 to 80.

What the research found in general, with its limitations: Clonal expansion of both CD4+ and CD8+ blood T cells was observed from baseline to week 6 at doses 0.1 to 3.0 mg/kg. The antigen specificity of the clonally expanded peripheral T cells was not determined. Low levels of normalized T-cell clonal expansion were also shown by some nonresponding patients. In the 0.1-3.0 mg/kg groups, partial responders were among the patients with the lowest normalized peripheral clonal expansion, particularly in CD8+ T cells. After ivuxolimab, more expanded clones were found on average in CD8+ T cells than in CD4+ T cells.

Patients with a history of autoimmune disease or receiving systemic immunosuppression were excluded from the trial. In every dose cohort, peripheral blood was drawn for TCR sequencing at baseline, cycle 4 day 1, and cycle 7 day 1. The samples were taken from a phase I, first-in-human, multicenter, open-label dose-escalation trial of ivuxolimab. Adults with locally advanced or metastatic head and neck squamous cell, hepatocellular, melanoma or renal cell carcinoma were enrolled in the trial. Before TCR sequencing, CD4+ T cells and CD8+ T cells were sorted from peripheral blood as separate populations. For sequencing of the TCRbeta CDR3 region, genomic DNA was extracted from the sorted cells. The immunoSEQ Assay was used for sequencing of TCRbeta CDR3 regions. In its TCRdb copy, this immuneACCESS table keeps in-frame sequences only and misses some clones. Where compared with another copy, unresolved V genes explain less than half of these, and the others have no known cause. The sample contains roughly 110,000 clones, around 90% of them found a single time. Clones ranked in the top ten supply about 1.2% of the sample.

On this clone: Its antigen is currently not known. Nothing much larger sits one base from this clone, and base qualities are not available.

Sequencing used CD4+ or CD8+ T cells sorted from blood, obtained in a trial of the OX40 agonist ivuxolimab. The sequence came from an adult with an advanced solid tumor such as melanoma, head and neck, liver or kidney cancer.

The DNA sequence is as follows: TGTGCCAGTAGTACCACCCTCACAGGGGGCCTGACTGAAGCTTTCTTT. Translation gives CASSTTLTGGLTEAFF. Recombination linked TRBV19 to TRBJ1-1, with 9 junctional bases fitting TRBD1. For CDR1 and CDR2, the germline V gene (reference sequence) lists LNHDA and SQIVND. The V end gives up 4 bases and the J end 5 bases, leaving 11 bases in the junction not matched to a gene. CDR3 length: 16 amino acids, cysteine to phenylalanine. Only the CDR3 region is kept as DNA, spanning 48 bases read in frame from base 1.